The rows below give T cell receptor beta chains drawn from one sample of a study of blood T cell repertoires in COVID-19. The protocol was immunoSEQ multiplex PCR, while the TCRdb copy is restricted to in-frame clones and leaves out a portion. The table has more than 150,000 clones, around 80% seen once. The sample comprised PBMCs or T cells enriched from blood (not recorded which). The receptors here all came from a woman aged 55-69 years who had recovered from COVID-19. The CDR3 runs from the conserved cysteine through the conserved F or W. A D gene is named only where the DNA matches it firmly. Clone size appears in some rows only: once, few, many, or a class for an expanded clone.

cdr3_length	v_call	j_call	clone_size	d_call	cdr3_nt	cdr3_aa
14	TRBV6-1	TRBJ2-1	-	-	TGTGCCAGCAGTGAGGTTCGGGGTAACAATGAGCAGTTCTTC	CASSEVRGNNEQFF
15	TRBV28	TRBJ1-5	few	-	TGTGCCAGCACCCCGCAGGGCCCTAGCAATCAGCCCCAGCATTTT	CASTPQGPSNQPQHF
16	TRBV7-3	TRBJ2-3	-	TRBD2	TGTGCCAGCAGCGCGGGACTAGCGGGGAGCACAGATACGCAGTATTTT	CASSAGLAGSTDTQYF
17	TRBV5-5	TRBJ1-5	-	-	TGTGCCAGCAGCTCGGATGGCGGAAGTTATAGCAATCAGCCCCAGCATTTT	CASSSDGGSYSNQPQHF
12	TRBV12-3/TRBV12-4	TRBJ1-1	-	-	TGTGCCAGCAGTTTAGGGGAGATTGCGGCTTTCTTT	CASSLGEIAAFF
17	TRBV7-9	TRBJ2-1	-	TRBD2	TGTGCCAGCACCCGGAACGGGGCTAGCGGGGGGGCCTATGAGCAGTTCTTC	CASTRNGASGGAYEQFF
15	TRBV10-3	TRBJ2-1	-	-	TGTGCCATCAGTGAGGGAGGAAGTAGCTACAATGAGCAGTTCTTC	CAISEGGSSYNEQFF
15	TRBV27	TRBJ1-5	once	TRBD1	TGTGCCAGCAGTTTAATGGGGACAGGGAGGCAGCCCCAGCATTTT	CASSLMGTGRQPQHF
14	TRBV2	TRBJ1-5	-	TRBD1	TGTGCCAGCAGTGCACTTGACAGGGATCAGCCCCAGCATTTT	CASSALDRDQPQHF
16	TRBV5-1	TRBJ1-1	once	-	TGCGCCAGCAGCCCCCAGGGTCCAAACCTGAACACTGAAGCTTTCTTT	CASSPQGPNLNTEAFF
15	TRBV19	TRBJ2-1	-	TRBD2	TGTGCCAGTAGTATGGATCGGGGGGGATACAATGAGCAGTTCTTC	CASSMDRGGYNEQFF
13	TRBV4-1	TRBJ1-2	few	-	TGCGCCAGCAGCCAAGGTCGGAGCTATGGCTACACCTTC	CASSQGRSYGYTF
16	TRBV6-5	TRBJ2-2	-	TRBD2	TGTGCCAGCAGTTCGTCTAGCGGGCGGCGCACCGGGGAGCTGTTTTTT	CASSSSSGRRTGELFF
13	TRBV28	TRBJ2-3	-	-	TGTGCCAGCAGTTTCTCTAGCACAGATACGCAGTATTTT	CASSFSSTDTQYF
15	TRBV2	TRBJ2-3	-	TRBD1	TGTGCCAGCAGGGGCCGAGGACAGGGGTCAGATACGCAGTATTTT	CASRGRGQGSDTQYF
16	TRBV2	TRBJ1-6	-	-	TGTGCCAGCAGTACGGACCCGGGAGCTCTGAATTCACCCCTCCACTTT	CASSTDPGALNSPLHF
16	TRBV25-1	TRBJ2-3	-	TRBD2	TGTGCCAGCAGTGGAGAAAGCGGGACGCGCACAGATACGCAGTATTTT	CASSGESGTRTDTQYF
16	TRBV5-1	TRBJ2-5	-	TRBD2	TGCGCCAGCAGCTTGGGGGGTAGCGGGTACCAAGAGACCCAGTACTTC	CASSLGGSGYQETQYF
14	TRBV6-1	TRBJ1-5	-	-	TGTGCCAGCAGTGAAAGGAAGCAGGGCGGGACCCAGCATTTT	CASSERKQGGTQHF
12	TRBV6-5	TRBJ1-1	once	-	TGTGCCAGCAGGCGTGGGAACACTGAAGCTTTCTTT	CASRRGNTEAFF
14	TRBV7-8	TRBJ1-2	-	-	TGTGCCAGCAGCTTACGCTCCGAGTTGTATGGCTACACCTTC	CASSLRSELYGYTF
15	TRBV9	TRBJ1-6	-	-	TGTGCCAGCAGCGTGATGGGTCAGGGAAGTTCACCCCTCCACTTT	CASSVMGQGSSPLHF
12	TRBV7-5	TRBJ1-1	-	-	TGTGTCAGAAGCCACCAGTGGCTTGAAGCTTTCTTT	CVRSHQWLEAFF
12	TRBV29-1	TRBJ1-4	-	-	TGCAGCGTTATGGAGGGAGGAGAAAAACTGTTTTTT	CSVMEGGEKLFF
14	TRBV2	TRBJ1-2	-	-	TGTGCCAGCATGGCGGAGGGGCGGCAGAATGGCTACACCTTC	CASMAEGRQNGYTF
15	TRBV4-1	TRBJ1-6	-	-	TGCGCCAGCAGCCAAGCCGCTCGCGGGTGGTCACCCCTCCACTTT	CASSQAARGWSPLHF
14	TRBV21-1	TRBJ2-5	-	-	TGTGCCAGCAGCAAAGTGCCGGGGCAAGAGACCCAGTACTTC	CASSKVPGQETQYF
14	TRBV28	TRBJ2-1	-	TRBD2	TGTGCCAGCAGTTTCTGGGGGACTACGGATGAGCAGTTCTTC	CASSFWGTTDEQFF
15	TRBV6-2/TRBV6-3	TRBJ2-1	-	TRBD1	TGTGCCAGCAGTTATTCCGGGACAGGGGCCAATGAGCAGTTCTTC	CASSYSGTGANEQFF
15	TRBV20-1	TRBJ2-3	-	TRBD2	TGCAGTGCTAGTGGTTCGGCTAGCGGGCCAGATACGCAGTATTTT	CSASGSASGPDTQYF
16	TRBV5-6	TRBJ1-6	-	TRBD1	TGTGCCAGCAGCTTGTGGGACAGGGCCTATAATTCACCCCTCCACTTT	CASSLWDRAYNSPLHF
11	TRBV5-1	TRBJ1-1	-	-	TGCGCCAGCCATAGGGGCGCCGAAGCTTTCTTT	CASHRGAEAFF
16	TRBV11-2	TRBJ2-2	-	TRBD1	TGTGCCAGCAGCTTATGGCGGACAGGGATCACCGGGGAGCTGTTTTTT	CASSLWRTGITGELFF
15	TRBV5-4	TRBJ2-1	few	-	TGTGCCAGCAGCCACAGACAGAGCCGCTACAATGAGCAGTTCTTC	CASSHRQSRYNEQFF
15	TRBV28	TRBJ1-1	-	TRBD1	TGTGCCAGCAGTTTCCCACAGGGGAGAAACACTGAAGCTTTCTTT	CASSFPQGRNTEAFF
15	TRBV5-4	TRBJ1-2	-	-	TGTGCCAGCAGCGTGGTCGGCAGGGCGGACTATGGCTACACCTTC	CASSVVGRADYGYTF
13	TRBV29-1	TRBJ2-5	once	-	TGCAGCGTTGATTTGGGCAGTATGGAGACCCAGTACTTC	CSVDLGSMETQYF
14	TRBV5-1	TRBJ2-5	few	TRBD1	TGCGCCAGCAGTCCGGGGACAGCCCAAGAGACCCAGTACTTC	CASSPGTAQETQYF
15	TRBV18	TRBJ2-5	-	TRBD1	TGTGCCAGCTCACCGGGGACAGGAGGTCTGGAGACCCAGTACTTC	CASSPGTGGLETQYF
13	TRBV5-1	TRBJ2-3	-	-	TGCGCCAGCAGCTTGGCACGGGGAGATACGCAGTATTTT	CASSLARGDTQYF
14	TRBV19	TRBJ1-6	-	-	TGTGCCAGTAGAGGCGGGGGTGAAAATTCACCCCTCCACTTT	CASRGGGENSPLHF
15	TRBV7-9	TRBJ2-5	-	-	TGTGCCAGCAGCTTAGTCGGACAGCTGTATGAGACCCAGTACTTC	CASSLVGQLYETQYF
18	TRBV27	TRBJ2-2	-	-	TGTGCCAGCAAATCTCTCTTCGGAGAGGAAGACTACACCGGGGAGCTGTTTTTT	CASKSLFGEEDYTGELFF
15	TRBV2	TRBJ2-5	-	TRBD1	TGTGCCAGCAGTACCCCGGGACAGGGGGCGGAGACCCAGTACTTC	CASSTPGQGAETQYF
14	TRBV5-5	TRBJ1-6	-	-	TGTGCCAGCACCTTCGACAGGTCGTATTCACCCCTCCACTTT	CASTFDRSYSPLHF
13	TRBV6-6	TRBJ1-1	-	-	TGTGCCAGCAGACGGACAACGAACACTGAAGCTTTCTTT	CASRRTTNTEAFF
15	TRBV19	TRBJ1-5	-	-	TGTGCCAGTAGTATATCCTCCCATCCCGGTCAGCCCCAGCATTTT	CASSISSHPGQPQHF
13	TRBV19	TRBJ2-7	-	TRBD2	TGTGCCAGTACCCCGACTAGCCGCTACGAGCAGTACTTC	CASTPTSRYEQYF
15	TRBV19	TRBJ1-2	-	-	TGTGCCAGTACCCGTGACAGTGGAGCTAACTATGGCTACACCTTC	CASTRDSGANYGYTF
16	TRBV6-2/TRBV6-3	TRBJ2-3	few	TRBD2	TGTGCCAGCAGCCAGGGGACTAGCAGGGCCACAGATACGCAGTATTTT	CASSQGTSRATDTQYF
12	TRBV5-4	TRBJ1-1	-	-	TGTGCCAGCAGTGGATCTAGGACTGAAGCTTTCTTT	CASSGSRTEAFF
16	TRBV9	TRBJ2-5	-	TRBD2	TGTGCCAGCAGCGTGGGCGGGAGGGCGTACCAAGAGACCCAGTACTTC	CASSVGGRAYQETQYF
12	TRBV7-2	TRBJ1-5	-	-	TGTGCCAGCAGCTCTTACAATCAGCCCCAGCATTTT	CASSSYNQPQHF